This entry concerns a single T cell receptor (beta chain). Its specificity is unknown. Germline V CDR1 and CDR2: SGHRS, YFSETQ. Trimming left V 4 bases short and J 0 bases short, with 8 bases between. The CDR3 has 15 residues. These data come from a study of cytomegalovirus exposure and HLA in healthy donors. The wider study: In an early release, HLA-typed donors contributed approximately 82 million unique TCR sequences. Study-wide findings and caveats: A further, later analysis showed that HLA-associated TCR beta chains (compared with equally common others) were more clonally expanded.

The study ran its PCR with 60 Vbeta and 13 Jbeta primers. Sequencing was performed with immunoSEQ multiplex PCR; in TCRdb, only in-frame clones are kept and a portion is missing. The sample consists of under 200,000 clones, around 77% of them appearing once. This receptor was obtained from a man aged 55 to 69 in good health and CMV-seronegative. Sequences were obtained from PBMCs. The rearrangement joins TRBV5-1 to TRBJ2-6; no clear D gene. CDR3 in amino acids: CASSPYSSGANVLTF. The CDR3 region has the DNA TGCGCCAGCAGCCCGTACTCCTCTGGGGCCAACGTCCTGACTTTC.